In this sample, the clone carrying this T cell receptor (beta chain) turned up once. Antigen unknown. Between the trimmed V and J ends, which lost 6 bases and 2 bases, there was a span of 8 bases. This CDR3 region has 12 residues. Germline CDR1 is ENHRY and CDR2 is SYGVKD. The sample is drawn from a study of pediatric ulcerative colitis. Findings of the study overall: Two rectal clonotypes were found only in ulcerative colitis patients, all of them. In rectum, acute severe colitis had expanded clones and less diversity.

Libraries were prepared by immunoSEQ multiplex PCR; TCRdb keeps only in-frame clonotypes and omits some of them. Here the sample spans some 4,900 clones, 80% to 90% being singletons. The receptor was isolated from a boy younger than 18 with mild ulcerative colitis. The source material was blood. The chain joins TRBV10-3 to TRBJ2-7; the D is unclear. For the CDR3, the DNA is TGTGCCATCAGGGATCAAGCCTACGAGCAGTACTTC. Amino acids: CAIRDQAYEQYF.